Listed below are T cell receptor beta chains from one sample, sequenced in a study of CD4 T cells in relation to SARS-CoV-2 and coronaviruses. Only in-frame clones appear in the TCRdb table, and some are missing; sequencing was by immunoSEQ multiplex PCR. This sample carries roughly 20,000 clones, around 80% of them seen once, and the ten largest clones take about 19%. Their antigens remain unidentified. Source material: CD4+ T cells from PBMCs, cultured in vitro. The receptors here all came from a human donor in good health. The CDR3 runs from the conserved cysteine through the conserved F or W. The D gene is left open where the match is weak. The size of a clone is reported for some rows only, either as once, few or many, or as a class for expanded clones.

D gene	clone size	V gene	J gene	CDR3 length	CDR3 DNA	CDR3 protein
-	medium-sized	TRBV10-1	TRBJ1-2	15	TGCGCCAGCAGTGAGTCGGGAGTGCCCCTCTATGGCTACACCTTC	CASSESGVPLYGYTF
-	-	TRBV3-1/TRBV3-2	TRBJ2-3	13	TGTGCCAGCAGCCAAGGAGGGACAGATACGCAGTATTTT	CASSQGGTDTQYF
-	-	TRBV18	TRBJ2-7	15	TGTGCCAGCTCACCACCGAACCCCGGATCCTACGAGCAGTACTTC	CASSPPNPGSYEQYF
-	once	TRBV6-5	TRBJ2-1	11	TGTGCCAGCAGTCTTGATTTTGAGCAGTTCTTC	CASSLDFEQFF
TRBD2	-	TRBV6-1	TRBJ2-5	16	TGTGCCAGCAGTGATCGACTAGCGGGGACGGGAGAGACCCAGTACTTC	CASSDRLAGTGETQYF
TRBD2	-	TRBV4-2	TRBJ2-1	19	TGTGCCAGCAGCCAAGCGGGACTAGCGGGAGGGAACTACTACAATGAGCAGTTCTTC	CASSQAGLAGGNYYNEQFF
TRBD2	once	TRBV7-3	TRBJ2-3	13	TGTGCCAGCAGCTTTAGCGGGAGCGATACGCAGTATTTT	CASSFSGSDTQYF
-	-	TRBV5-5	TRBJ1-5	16	TGTGCCAGCAGCTTTCGAGGGGATCGGACCTATCAGCCCCAGCATTTT	CASSFRGDRTYQPQHF
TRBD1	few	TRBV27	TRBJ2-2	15	TGTGCCAGCAGTTTAGACAGGGGGAACACCGGGGAGCTGTTTTTT	CASSLDRGNTGELFF
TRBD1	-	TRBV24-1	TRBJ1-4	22	TGTGCCACCAGTGATTTGCCCGTTTCGCTCAAGGGGGCTTTGTCGGCTAATGAAAAACTGTTTTTT	CATSDLPVSLKGALSANEKLFF
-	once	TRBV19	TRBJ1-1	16	TGTGCCAGTAGTAAGCCCTCCGGGCGGGAGAACACTGAAGCTTTCTTT	CASSKPSGRENTEAFF
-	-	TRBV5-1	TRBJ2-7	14	TGCGCCAGCAGCCCGATACAGGGCGGGGACGAGCAGTACTTC	CASSPIQGGDEQYF
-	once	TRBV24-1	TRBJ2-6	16	TGTGCCACCAGTGATTATACAGGGTCAGGGGCCAACGTCCTGACTTTC	CATSDYTGSGANVLTF
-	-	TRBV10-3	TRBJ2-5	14	TGTGCCATCAGCCCAGGTACAGGGATGGAGACCCAGTACTTC	CAISPGTGMETQYF
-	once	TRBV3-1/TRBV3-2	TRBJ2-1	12	TGTGCCAGCAGCCACCAGGGGATTGAGCAGTTCTTC	CASSHQGIEQFF
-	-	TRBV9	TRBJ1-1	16	TGTGCCAGCAGCTTACCACGGGGAGGGGAGAACACTGAAGCTTTCTTT	CASSLPRGGENTEAFF
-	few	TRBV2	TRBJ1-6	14	TGTGCCAGCAGTACCGGGCAGGCTAGGTCACCCCTCCACTTT	CASSTGQARSPLHF
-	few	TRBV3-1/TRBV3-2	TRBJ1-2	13	TGTGCCAGCAGCCAAGATCAGGTCTTTGGCTACACCTTC	CASSQDQVFGYTF
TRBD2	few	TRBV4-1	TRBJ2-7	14	TGCGCCAGCAGCCACGAGCGGGAGGGCGTCGAGCAGTACTTC	CASSHEREGVEQYF
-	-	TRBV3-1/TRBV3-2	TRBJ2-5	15	TGTGCCAGCAGCCAAGACGCGGCAGGGGGGAAGACCCAGTACTTC	CASSQDAAGGKTQYF
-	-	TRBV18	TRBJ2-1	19	TGTGCCAGCTCACACCTGGCGGGGTCGACGATCAGCTCCTACAATGAGCAGTTCTTC	CASSHLAGSTISSYNEQFF
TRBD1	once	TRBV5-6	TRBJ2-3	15	TGTGCCAGCAGCTTTTCGACAGGGTGGACGGATACGCAGTATTTT	CASSFSTGWTDTQYF
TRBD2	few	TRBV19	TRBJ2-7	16	TGTGCCAGTAGTCCCGGACTAGCGGGAGGTTCCTACGAGCAGTACTTC	CASSPGLAGGSYEQYF
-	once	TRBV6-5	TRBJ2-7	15	TGTGCCAGCAGCCCGAGGATTGTGGGGGCCTACGAGCAGTACTTC	CASSPRIVGAYEQYF
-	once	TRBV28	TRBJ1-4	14	TGTGCCAGCTCGGGAGCCCCGCTAAATGAAAAACTGTTTTTT	CASSGAPLNEKLFF
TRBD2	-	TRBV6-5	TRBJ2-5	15	TGTGCCAGCAGAGGCCAGCGGGAGGGTGGGGAGACCCAGTACTTC	CASRGQREGGETQYF
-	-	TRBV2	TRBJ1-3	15	TGTGCCAGCAGCCGAAACAGGGAGTGGGGAAACACCATATATTTT	CASSRNREWGNTIYF
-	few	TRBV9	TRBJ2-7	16	TGTGCCAGCAGCACCATCGTTGGGACAACTGAGGACGAGCAGTACTTC	CASSTIVGTTEDEQYF
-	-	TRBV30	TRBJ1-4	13	TGTGCCAGTGGGTGGACAACTAATGAAAAACTGTTTTTT	CASGWTTNEKLFF